The 22 T cell receptor beta chains listed next were all sequenced from one sample in a study of identical twins. TCRdb analysed the 5' RACE reads with MiXCR anew, one entry per CDR3 protein. The repertoire holds about 890,000 distinct CDR3 sequences, with approximately 13% as singletons. This same sample was also part of a study on yellow fever vaccine responses in identical twins.

Sequenced sample: PBMCs. The receptors here all came from a woman aged 18-35 years in good health.

This clonotype was detected only a few times. The gene calls are TRBV10-3 and TRBJ2-5; no clear D. This CDR3 is 16 amino acids long. With 6 bases removed from V and 1 base from J, the gap between germline ends came to 18 bases. From germline, CDR1 is ENHRY and CDR2 SYGVKD. The CDR3: CAIRETDGDIQETQYF. Written as DNA, the CDR3 is TGTGCCATCAGGGAGACCGACGGCGACATCCAAGAGACCCAGTACTTC.

In its sample, this clonotype was seen many times. The chain carries TRBV12-3 or TRBV12-4 and TRBJ2-1; D is undetermined. Trimming shortened V by 4 bases and J by 9 bases, and 7 bases separated the two germline ends. The CDR3 covers 11 residues. The CDR3 reads CASSWAAEQFF. Here the CDR3 DNA reads TGTGCCAGCAGTTGGGCCGCTGAGCAGTTCTTC.

This sequence joins TRBV5-1 and TRBJ2-3, with 7 positions matching TRBD1. The CDR3 length is 15 residues. V gave up 3 bases and J gave up 4 bases; unmatched junction bases: 8. The germline CDR1 and CDR2 sequences are SGHRS and YFSETQ. The CDR3 coding sequence is TGCGCCAGCAGCTCGAGACAGGGATTTCCAGATACGCAGTATTTT. It specifies CASSSRQGFPDTQYF.

This clonotype was seen repeatedly, ten times or more. The chain employs TRBV27 and TRBJ2-7; the D is unclear. The V and J ends lost 3 bases and 7 bases respectively, with 13 bases between them. The germline V gene encodes CDR1 MNHEY and CDR2 SMNVEV (reference sequence). The CDR3 consists of 13 residues. CDR3 sequence (DNA): TGTGCCAGCAGTTTTAGTCGGATGGGGGAGCAGTACGTC. Protein sequence: CASSFSRMGEQYV.

V usage is TRBV9 and J usage is TRBJ2-2; the match to TRBD2 covers 14 bases. This CDR3 spans 17 amino acids. Germline V lookup: CDR1 SGDLS, CDR2 YYNGEE. J lost 3 bases, V lost 4 bases, and 5 bases had no gene match. The CDR3 region is CASSRTSGGSYTGELFF. In DNA, the CDR3 is TGTGCCAGCAGCCGGACTAGCGGGGGGTCATACACCGGGGAGCTGTTTTTT.

The chain couples TRBV7-2 to TRBJ2-2; tentatively, D is TRBD1 (6 bases). The CDR3 extends over 16 amino acids. The germline V gene encodes CDR1 SGHTA and CDR2 FQGNSA. Trimming took off 5 bases at V and 13 bases at J, with 26 bases between the two ends. The CDR3 DNA is TGTGCCAGCAGCCGCCGACAGGTTGACACGTCCGGGACGCTGTTTTTT. Translated: CASSRRQVDTSGTLFF.

The chain couples TRBV4-1 to TRBJ2-7; 12 nucleotides line up with TRBD2. The V gene end was trimmed by 4 bases and the J gene end by 3 bases; junction bases not matched to a gene: 7. Germline CDR1 and CDR2: MGHRA and YSYEKL. This CDR3 contains 16 residues. The CDR3 DNA is TGCGCCAGCAGCCTCCGGACTAGCGGGAAGGTCTACGAGCAGTACTTC. Translating it yields CASSLRTSGKVYEQYF.

This clonotype came up a few times. Because the CDR3's place on the DNA is in doubt, the DNA is left out and the CDR3 is given as listed by TCRdb. The chain employs TRBV6-1 and TRBJ2-3; the DNA was not compared with TRBD2, the D call given in the table. The CDR3 length equals 16 residues, ends included. CDR1 and CDR2 (germline): MNHNS, SASEGT. CDR3 sequence: CASSDGLAGVQIRSIF.

V and J are TRBV12-3 or TRBV12-4 and TRBJ2-5; 14 bases map to TRBD2. The junction had 0 bases not matched to a gene; V was cut back by 6 bases and J by 0 bases. The CDR3 extends over 15 amino acids. Written as DNA, the CDR3 is TGTGCCAGCAGGGGACTAGCGGGGGACCAAGAGACCCAGTACTTC. Translating gives CASRGLAGDQETQYF.

This clonotype was recorded at least ten times. The gene calls are TRBV6-5 and TRBJ1-2; no definite D call. Germline V gene lookup returns CDR1 MNHEY and CDR2 SVGAGI. V lost 0 bases, J lost 1 base, and 6 bases lay in between. The CDR3 is 14 amino acids. The CDR3 DNA sequence: TGTGCCAGCAGTTACTCGAGGGTTAACTATGGCTACACCTTC. Its protein product is CASSYSRVNYGYTF.

The gene calls are TRBV7-2 and TRBJ1-1; D is perhaps TRBD1 (5 bases). From germline, CDR1 is SGHTA and CDR2 FQGNSA. The CDR3 is 17 amino acids. Between the trimmed V and J ends, which lost 5 bases and 3 bases, there was a span of 22 bases. In nucleotides, the CDR3 is TGTGCCAGCAGCCATACTATATCAGGGTTTTGGGACACTGAAGCTTTCTTT. The encoded protein is CASSHTISGFWDTEAFF.

This clonotype occurred a few times. V and J are TRBV19 and TRBJ1-6, with 8 positions matching TRBD1. This CDR3 has 13 residues. Germline values: CDR1 LNHDA, CDR2 SQIVND (reference sequence). V lost 9 bases and J lost 5; bases outside the gene matches: 3. CDR3 region: CASWTGNNSPLHF. In DNA, the CDR3 is TGTGCCAGCTGGACAGGGAATAATTCACCCCTCCACTTT. The full variable domain, its missing parts supplied by reference TRBV19 and TRBJ1-6, is DGGITQSPKYLFRKEGQNVTLSCEQNLNHDAMYWYRQDPGQGLRLIYYSQIVNDFQKGDIAEGYSVSREKKESFPLTVTSAQKNPTAFYLCASWTGNNSPLHFGNGTRLTVT.

This clonotype has only a few counts. The V gene is TRBV12-3 or TRBV12-4, the J gene TRBJ1-2; the match to TRBD1 covers 7 bases. The V and J ends lost 6 bases and 3 bases, in that order; junction bases with no gene match: 10. The CDR3 loop spans 15 amino acids. The CDR3, as DNA: TGTGCCAGCAGCTCCAACCTCGGGACAGACTATGGCTACACCTTC. Translation: CASSSNLGTDYGYTF.

The chain is built from TRBV29-1 and TRBJ2-2, with a tentative D call TRBD2 (6 bases). Germline V gene sequence: CDR1 SQVTM, CDR2 ANQGSEA. The V end was cut by 7 bases, the J end by 1 base, with 13 bases between. The CDR3 totals 14 residues. CDR3 DNA: TGCAGCGCGAGGGGACTGCTGAACACCGGGGAGCTGTTTTTT. Protein product: CSARGLLNTGELFF.

The chain joins TRBV5-5 to TRBJ1-5; D may be TRBD1 (5 bases). The CDR3 has 15 amino acids. Germline V gives CDR1 SGHKS, CDR2 YYEKEE (reference sequence). V was cut by 2 bases and J by 3 bases, with 12 bases left in between. CDR3 in amino acids: CASSFNSGPNQPQHF. The CDR3 nucleotides read TGTGCCAGCAGCTTTAATTCAGGGCCCAATCAGCCCCAGCATTTT.

This clonotype was counted only a few times. Here the CDR3 DNA reads TGCAGCGTTGAAGACGTGGGGTTTAGCTATGGCTACACCTTC. Translation: CSVEDVGFSYGYTF. V gene TRBV29-1 combines with J gene TRBJ1-2, with D unresolved. CDR1 and CDR2 from the germline V gene are SQVTM and ANQGSEA. The CDR3 sequence is 14 residues long. Trimming took 0 bases from V and 4 from J, leaving 12 bases between them. The entire variable domain, with the rest obtained from reference TRBV29-1 and TRBJ1-2, is as follows: SAVISQKPSRDICQRGTSLTIQCQVDSQVTMMFWYRQQPGQSLTLIATANQGSEATYESGFVIDKFPISRPNLTFSTLTVSNMSPEDSSIYLCSVEDVGFSYGYTFGSGTRLTVV.

This clonotype was seen a few times. V gene TRBV5-1 combines with J gene TRBJ1-6; TRBD1 matches at 9 bases. Germline V CDR1 and CDR2: SGHRS, YFSETQ. The CDR3 runs 14 residues. J lost 7 bases, V lost 9 bases, and 8 bases had no gene match. CDR3 bases: TGCGCCACCAGGGACAGGGTCGGGAATTCACCCCTCCACTTT. Translated, it gives CATRDRVGNSPLHF.

This clonotype was counted only a few times. The rearrangement joins TRBV29-1 to TRBJ2-7; maybe TRBD2 (6 bases). V dropped 1 base and J dropped 1 base, with 8 bases sitting between them. The CDR3 has 13 residues. The germline CDR1 and CDR2 sequences are SQVTM and ANQGSEA. DNA for the CDR3: TGCAGCGTTGAAGTGGCGGGATCCTACGAGCAGTACTTC. Encoded protein: CSVEVAGSYEQYF.

This clonotype was counted ten times or more. The genes are TRBV15 and TRBJ2-3; D uncertain. This CDR3 comprises 15 residues. V lost 0 bases and J lost 2, with 9 bases in between. Germline V gives CDR1 LNHNV, CDR2 YYDKDF (reference sequence). The CDR3 DNA reads as TGTGCCACCAGCAGAGATTTGCAGAACACAGATACGCAGTATTTT. This translates into CATSRDLQNTDTQYF.

This clonotype was found a few times. The chain has TRBV28 and TRBJ2-7; 7 nucleotides agree with TRBD1. The length of the CDR3 is 15 residues. Germline loops: CDR1 MDHEN, CDR2 SYDVKM. V lost 1 base and J lost 1; bases outside the gene matches: 4. The CDR3 DNA reads TGTGCCAGCAGTTTATATCAGGGGGATTCCTACGAGCAGTACGTC. As protein: CASSLYQGDSYEQYV.

This clonotype was seen at least ten times. The junction and the germline gene differ at one end; a read error may be behind it. The V gene is TRBV12-3 or TRBV12-4, the J gene TRBJ1-1, with a possible D match to TRBD1 (5 bases). CDR3 length: 13 amino acids. CDR3 in DNA: TGCGCCAGCAGCTTGGGAGGGGACACTGAAGCTTTCTTT. Translation: CASSLGGDTEAFF.

This clonotype was observed a few times. The V call is TRBV7-9, the J call TRBJ1-1, with no clear D. CDR1 and CDR2 (germline): SEHNR, FQNEAQ (reference sequence). The CDR3 contains 16 residues. V was trimmed by 6 bases and J by 5 bases, leaving 22 bases between them. For the CDR3, the DNA is TGTGCCAGCAGTCAAGGACTGGTCGGGAGCGAGACTGAAGCTTTCTTT. Its translation: CASSQGLVGSETEAFF.